These 21 T cell receptor beta chains originate from one sample sequenced in a study of radiation and T cells in renal cell carcinoma (dated by TCRdb to about 2020). Library creation used the immunoSEQ multiplex PCR assay. TCRdb stores this immuneACCESS table with in-frame sequences only. Part of the clones is absent; in the studies checked, under half of the shortfall reflects unresolved V genes, and no reason is known for the rest. The table for this sample lists tens of thousands of clones; just over 85% of them were counted only once. The ten most abundant clones make up under 25% of the sample. The sample's time point label, in plain terms: blood 2 weeks post-SBRT. The intended sense of this specimen's treatment or condition label: 15 Gy SBRT to primary tumor, nephrectomy 4 weeks later. The source material was blood, sampled from a patient whose treatment included radiotherapy and nephrectomy. These receptors were collected from a woman aged 50 to 60 with renal cell carcinoma.

This clone showed up just a few times. The chain has TRBV27 and TRBJ1-2; D not resolved. Trimming pared 6 bases from V and 4 bases from J, leaving 9 bases between. Looked up from germline, CDR1 is MNHEY and CDR2 is SMNVEV (reference sequence). The CDR3 is 12 amino acids. The CDR3 spells CASSLAGYGYTF. Written as DNA, the CDR3 is TGTGCCAGCAGCTTAGCGGGCTATGGCTACACCTTC.

The rearrangement uses TRBV13 and TRBJ1-2; D is unclear. The CDR3 totals 12 residues. V was clipped by 3 bases and J by 3 bases, with 5 bases between them. From germline, CDR1 is PRHDT and CDR2 FYEKMQ (reference sequence). The CDR3 protein is CASSFSDYGYTF. The CDR3, as DNA: TGTGCCAGCAGCTTCAGTGACTATGGCTACACCTTC.

The chain carries TRBV5-4 and TRBJ1-4; D is unresolved. This CDR3 comprises 14 residues. The V gene's germline CDR1 is SGHNT and CDR2 YYREEE (reference sequence). V shed 10 bases and J shed 8 bases, with 21 bases lying between them. Here the CDR3 reads CAYSSRAVLEKLFF. CDR3 nucleotides: TGTGCCTACAGCTCGAGGGCTGTTTTGGAAAAACTGTTTTTT.

The V gene is TRBV7-2, the J gene TRBJ2-7; D call uncertain. The CDR3 consists of 13 residues. Germline lookup yields CDR1 SGHTA and CDR2 FQGNSA. Trimming shortened V by 1 base and J by 3 bases, and 7 bases separated the two germline ends. This CDR3 reads CASSLDIDYEQYF. The CDR3 bases are TGTGCCAGCAGCTTAGACATTGACTACGAGCAGTACTTC.

The chain recombines TRBV19 with TRBJ1-1; the D is unclear. This CDR3 is 13 amino acids long. Germline V CDR1 and CDR2: LNHDA, SQIVND (reference sequence). Trimming took 5 bases from V and 3 from J, leaving 10 bases between them. CDR3 residues: CASSSRPDTEAFF. The DNA for the CDR3 is TGTGCCAGTAGTTCAAGACCGGACACTGAAGCTTTCTTT.

The table lists this clone with a count of one. The chain links TRBV28 to TRBJ1-1; 8 bases are shared with TRBD1. This CDR3 region has 14 residues. The V gene's germline CDR1 is MDHEN and CDR2 SYDVKM. V shed 6 bases, J shed 4 bases, and the junction held 7 bases outside the gene matches. The CDR3 nucleotides are TGTGCCAGCAGGGCAGGGGGCGCGACCACTGAAGCTTTCTTT. Its protein is CASRAGGATTEAFF.

The rearrangement uses TRBV19 and TRBJ2-5; D is possibly TRBD2 (6 bases). V lost 11 bases to trimming and J lost 1 base, with 14 bases between them. The CDR3 totals 13 residues. CDR1 LNHDA and CDR2 SQIVND come from the germline V gene (reference sequence). CDR3 protein: CASHSGVQETQYF. The CDR3 nucleotides read TGTGCCTCCCACTCGGGGGTCCAAGAGACCCAGTACTTC.

The chain recombines TRBV6-6 with TRBJ1-5; the D gene is possibly TRBD1 (6 bases). This CDR3 contains 13 residues. V lost 5 bases and J 5 bases, leaving 10 bases between the germline ends. Germline V gene lookup returns CDR1 MNHNY and CDR2 SVGAGI (reference sequence). The CDR3 reads CASSKQGYQPQHF. The CDR3 region has the DNA TGTGCCAGCAGTAAACAGGGTTATCAGCCCCAGCATTTT.

The chain links TRBV5-4 to TRBJ2-5, with D perhaps matching TRBD2 (6 bases). Germline V gene lookup returns CDR1 SGHNT and CDR2 YYREEE (reference sequence). V lost 3 bases, J lost 5 bases, and 17 bases lay in between. The CDR3 is 15 residues long. CDR3 amino acids: CASSSALTRRETQYF. CDR3 DNA: TGTGCCAGCAGCTCCGCCCTGACTAGACGGGAGACCCAGTACTTC.

V gene TRBV29-1 combines with J gene TRBJ1-2; unclear D gene. CDR1 and CDR2 (germline): SQVTM, ANQGSEA. This CDR3 region has 11 residues. The V gene lost 6 bases and the J gene lost 0 bases, with 5 bases spanning the gap. In DNA form, the CDR3 reads TGCAGCGTAGCAGCTAACTATGGCTACACCTTC. This codes for CSVAANYGYTF.

The chain combines TRBV10-3 with TRBJ1-5; D is perhaps TRBD1 (5 bases). The CDR3 spans 13 residues. Germline values: CDR1 ENHRY, CDR2 SYGVKD. With 4 bases removed from V and 5 bases from J, the gap between germline ends came to 9 bases. As DNA, the CDR3 is TGTGCCATCAGTGGAGACAGTGATCAGCCCCAGCATTTT. Translation: CAISGDSDQPQHF.

The CDR3 loop reads CASSLWARGVDTEAFF. The CDR3 bases are TGTGCCAGCAGCCTTTGGGCACGGGGGGTTGACACTGAAGCTTTCTTT. The gene calls are TRBV7-2 and TRBJ1-1; TRBD1 is a possible D gene (5 bases). The germline gives CDR1 SGHTA, CDR2 FQGNSA. The CDR3 runs 16 residues. Trimming stripped 5 bases from V and 3 bases from J, with 19 bases between.

The chain employs TRBV7-2 and TRBJ2-2, with TRBD2 matching over 10 bases. Trimming took 5 bases from V and 1 from J; bases not matched to a gene: 1. The CDR3 covers 15 residues. Germline V gene sequence: CDR1 SGHTA, CDR2 FQGNSA. The CDR3 nucleotides are TGTGCCAGCAGCCCTAGCGGGAGGAACACCGGGGAGCTGTTTTTT. Amino acids: CASSPSGRNTGELFF.

The chain couples TRBV19 to TRBJ1-2; 11 positions match TRBD1. The length of the CDR3 is 13 residues. V shed 9 bases and J 7 bases; nucleotides not matched to a gene: 7. Germline loops: CDR1 LNHDA, CDR2 SQIVND (reference sequence). The CDR3 DNA sequence: TGTGCCAGCAGGACAGGGGGCTTTGTTGGCTACACCTTC. This gives the protein CASRTGGFVGYTF.

V and J are TRBV10-2 and TRBJ1-2; no reliable D call. From germline, CDR1 is WSHSY and CDR2 SAAADI. The V end lost 4 bases, the J end lost 3 bases, and 6 bases lay between the germline ends. The CDR3 sequence is 12 residues long. The CDR3 DNA is TGCGCCAGCAGTGGAAGTGACTATGGCTACACCTTC. Its protein is CASSGSDYGYTF.

The CDR3 reads CASSEEATGELFF. The CDR3, as DNA: TGTGCCAGCAGTGAAGAGGCAACCGGGGAGCTGTTTTTT. This chain joins TRBV6-1 and TRBJ2-2; no definite D call. The CDR3 is made up of 13 amino acids. Deletions cut 1 base from V and 5 bases from J, with 5 bases between. Germline V gene data show CDR1 as MNHNS and CDR2 as SASEGT.

The V gene is TRBV7-3, the J gene TRBJ2-7; D remains ambiguous. The CDR3 spans 15 residues. Per the germline V gene, CDR1 is SGHTA and CDR2 is FQGTGA. V dropped 5 bases and J dropped 0 bases, with 14 bases sitting between them. The CDR3 bases are TGTGCCAGCAGCCCCTATAATCAGCGCTCCTACGAGCAGTACTTC. This codes for CASSPYNQRSYEQYF.

The chain joins TRBV4-3 to TRBJ1-2, with TRBD1 matching over 11 bases. The germline V gene encodes CDR1 LGHNA and CDR2 YSLEER. The ends lost 5 bases at V and 6 bases at J; junction bases unmatched: 5. The CDR3 has 14 residues. CDR3 coding DNA: TGCGCCAGCAGCTTGGACAGGGGGCGCGATGGCTACACCTTC. It encodes CASSLDRGRDGYTF.

This clone was seen just once. The chain employs TRBV7-2 and TRBJ2-7, with a tentative D call TRBD1 (5 bases). V dropped 5 bases and J dropped 8 bases, with 22 bases sitting between them. The CDR3 loop spans 15 amino acids. In germline, CDR1 is SGHTA, CDR2 FQGNSA. The CDR3 coding sequence is TGTGCCAGCAGCCCGTCCGGGCCGGTGGGGCAAAAGCAGTACTTC. Its protein product is CASSPSGPVGQKQYF.

The chain links TRBV5-1 to TRBJ1-3; D is unresolved. Germline V gene lookup returns CDR1 SGHRS and CDR2 YFSETQ. CDR3 length: 14 amino acids. With 4 bases removed from V and 0 bases from J, the gap between germline ends came to 8 bases. The CDR3 nucleotides read TGCGCCAGCAGCACCTTTGGCTCTGGAAACACCATATATTTT. Its protein is CASSTFGSGNTIYF. The entire variable domain, with the rest obtained from reference TRBV5-1 and TRBJ1-3, is as follows: KAGVTQTPRYLIKTRGQQVTLSCSPISGHRSVSWYQQTPGQGLQFLFEYFSETQRNKGNFPGRFSGRQFSNSRSEMNVSTLELGDSALYLCASSTFGSGNTIYFGEGSWLTVV.

This clone was seen once. The chain recombines TRBV5-4 with TRBJ1-3; D is unclear. V was pared by 4 bases and J by 0 bases, with 14 bases between. Germline CDR1 is SGHNT and CDR2 is YYREEE (reference sequence). The CDR3 spans 16 residues. CDR3 region: CASSPDKVLSGNTIYF. The CDR3 DNA follows: TGTGCCAGCAGCCCGGATAAGGTCCTCTCTGGAAACACCATATATTTT.